These 5 T cell receptor beta chains came from one sample sequenced in a study of post-analysis software for immune sequencing data. Study results and limitations: Several TRBV segments (TRBV5-6, TRBV5-1 and TRBV20-1 among them) occurred more frequently in patients than in controls.

The TCR beta cDNA libraries contained unique molecular identifiers. Each CDR3 protein gets one entry after TCRdb re-called the PCR reads with MiXCR. The data contain roughly 670,000 distinct CDR3 sequences, 59% of them singletons. For these TCRs, the target antigens are not known. The sequencing input was blood. The receptor source for this set is a girl aged 2-10 years with multiple sclerosis.

This clonotype was counted between two and nine times. The rearrangement joins TRBV10-3 to TRBJ1-2; D uncertain. The CDR3 length is 13 residues. Germline V lookup: CDR1 ENHRY, CDR2 SYGVKD. V lost 7 bases to trimming and J lost 0 bases, with 9 bases between them. CDR3 loop: CAINAGANYGYTF. CDR3 DNA sequence: TGTGCCATCAATGCGGGAGCTAACTATGGCTACACCTTC.

The chain combines TRBV20-1 with TRBJ1-2; D gene ambiguous. There are 15 residues in the CDR3. CDR1 is DFQATT and CDR2 is SNEGSKA in the germline V gene (reference sequence). V lost 0 bases to trimming and J lost 5 bases, with 16 bases between them. CDR3: CSARDLGRPRYGYTF. The DNA for the CDR3 is TGCAGTGCTAGAGATCTCGGACGGCCAAGATATGGCTACACCTTC.

This clonotype appeared once. The gene calls are TRBV14 and TRBJ2-1; TRBD2 matches 11 bases. Germline CDR1 is SGHDN and CDR2 is FVKESK. The CDR3 contains 16 residues. Trimming at V came to 2 bases and at J to 5 bases, leaving 5 bases not matched to a gene. CDR3 sequence: CASSQMTSGTDNEQFF. CDR3 bases: TGTGCCAGCAGCCAAATGACTAGCGGGACAGACAATGAGCAGTTCTTC.

This rearrangement joins TRBV29-1 to TRBJ2-5, with 9 nucleotides matching TRBD1. The closer fit of TRBJ2-7 to the DNA end suggests the J call may be wrong. The CDR3 is 12 amino acids. Germline CDR1 is SQVTM and CDR2 is ANQGSEA. DNA of the CDR3: TGCAGCGTAACCGGGACAGGGTTCGAGCAGTACTTC. It specifies CSVTGTGFEQYF.

The chain recombines TRBV4-2 with TRBJ1-2; 8 bases align to TRBD1. V was clipped by 2 bases and J by 8 bases; unmatched bases: 7. Germline loops: CDR1 LGHNA, CDR2 YNFKEQ. The CDR3 sequence is 14 residues long. CDR3 amino acids: CASSQNRGVLGYTF. For the CDR3, the DNA is TGTGCCAGCAGCCAAAACAGGGGGGTATTGGGCTACACCTTC.